This TCR beta chain was sequenced in a study of CD8 T cells in ankylosing spondylitis. TCRdb re-analysed the 5' RACE reads in MiXCR, keeping a single row per CDR3 protein. The sample consists of some 340,000 distinct CDR3 sequences, roughly 14% of them appearing once. The table lists this clonotype with a few counts. J lost 5 bases, V lost 4 bases, and 6 bases had no gene match. Germline CDR1 and CDR2: SGHRS and YFSETQ. The CDR3 covers 15 residues. The sequenced sample was blood, either unsorted or a sorted T cell fraction (not recorded which). The chain recombines TRBV5-1 with TRBJ2-1, with 10 bases matching TRBD2. This clonotype originated in a male donor with ankylosing spondylitis or in good health (not recorded which). The CDR3 sequence: CASSLFSGGHNEQFF. CDR3 sequence (DNA): TGCGCCAGCAGCCTATTTAGCGGGGGGCACAATGAGCAGTTCTTC.